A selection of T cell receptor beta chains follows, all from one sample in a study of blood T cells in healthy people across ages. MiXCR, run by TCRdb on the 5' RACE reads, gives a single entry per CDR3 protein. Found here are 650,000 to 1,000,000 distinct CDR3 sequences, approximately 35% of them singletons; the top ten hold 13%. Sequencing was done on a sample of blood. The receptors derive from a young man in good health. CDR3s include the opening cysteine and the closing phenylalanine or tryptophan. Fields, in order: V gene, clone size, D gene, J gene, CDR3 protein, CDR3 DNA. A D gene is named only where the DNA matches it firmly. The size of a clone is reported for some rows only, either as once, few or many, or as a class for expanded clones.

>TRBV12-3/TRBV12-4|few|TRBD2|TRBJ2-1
CASSVRGGNEQFF
TGTGCCAGCAGTGTGCGGGGAGGGAATGAGCAGTTCTTC
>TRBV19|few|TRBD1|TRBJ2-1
CASGQDLYNEQFF
TGTGCCAGTGGACAGGACCTCTACAATGAGCAGTTCTTC
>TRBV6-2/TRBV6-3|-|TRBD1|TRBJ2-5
CASSSPRETGQGHNEQYF
TGTGCCAGCAGTTCGCCCCGGGAAACGGGACAGGGGCACAATGAGCAGTACTTC
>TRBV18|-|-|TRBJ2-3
CASSSQRADTQYF
TGTGCCAGCTCATCCCAGAGGGCAGATACGCAGTATTTT
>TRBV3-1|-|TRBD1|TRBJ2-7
CASSRQGDSYEQYF
TGTGCCAGCAGTAGACAGGGGGACTCCTACGAGCAGTACTTC
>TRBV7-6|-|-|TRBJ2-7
CASSLVDYNEQYF
TGTGCCAGCAGCTTAGTCGATTACAATGAGCAGTACTTC
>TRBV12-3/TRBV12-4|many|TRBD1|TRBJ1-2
CASMRRDRDGYTF
TGTGCCAGCATGCGCCGGGACAGGGATGGCTACACCTTC
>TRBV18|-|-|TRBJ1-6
CASSPDELGDLSSYNSPLHF
TGTGCCAGCTCACCCGACGAGTTGGGGGACCTGAGCTCCTATAATTCACCCCTCCACTTT
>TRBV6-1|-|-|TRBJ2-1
CASNYRRDPNEQFF
TGTGCCAGCAACTATAGGAGGGACCCTAATGAGCAGTTCTTC
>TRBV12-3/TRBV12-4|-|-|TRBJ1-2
CASSRTDNDGYTF
TGTGCCAGTTCGAGGACGGACAACGATGGCTACACCTTC
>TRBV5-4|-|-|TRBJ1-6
CASSPGTGTNSPPHF
TGTGCCAGCAGCCCCGGGACGGGTACTAATTCACCCCCCCACTTT
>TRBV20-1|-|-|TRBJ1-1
CSFEGLSEAFF
TGCAGTTTTGAGGGTTTGTCTGAAGCTTTCTTT
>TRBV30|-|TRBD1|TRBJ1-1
CAWVQGAGTEAFF
TGTGCCTGGGTACAGGGGGCGGGAACTGAAGCTTTCTTT
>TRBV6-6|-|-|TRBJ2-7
CASSSWDHRDEQYF
TGTGCCAGCAGTTCATGGGACCATCGCGATGAGCAGTACTTC
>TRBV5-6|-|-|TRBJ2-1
CASSLGWASYNEQFF
TGTGCCAGCAGCTTGGGTTGGGCGTCCTACAATGAGCAGTTCTTC
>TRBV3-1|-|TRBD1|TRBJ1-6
CASSQRDSGSPLHF
TGTGCCAGCAGCCAGCGGGACAGTGGTTCACCCCTCCACTTT
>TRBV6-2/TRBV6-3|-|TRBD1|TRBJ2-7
CASSYSWGQAFTPPGDYEQYF
TGTGCCAGCAGTTACTCTTGGGGACAGGCCTTTACTCCTCCCGGGGACTACGAGCAGTACTTC
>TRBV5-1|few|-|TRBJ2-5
CASSRAEYNNEQYF
TGCGCCAGCAGCCGCGCAGAGTATAACAATGAGCAGTACTTC
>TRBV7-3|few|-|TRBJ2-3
CASSSGLERDTQYF
TGTGCCAGCAGCTCCGGGCTTGAAAGGGATACGCAGTATTTT
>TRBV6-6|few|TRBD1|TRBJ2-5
CASSYPPGQRMMEQYF
TGTGCCAGCAGTTACCCTCCGGGACAGAGGATGATGGAGCAGTACTTC
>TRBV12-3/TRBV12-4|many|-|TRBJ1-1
CASSHEGGSEAFF
TGTGCCAGCAGCCACGAGGGTGGGTCTGAAGCTTTCTTT
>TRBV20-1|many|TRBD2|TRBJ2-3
CSASGGGLDTQYF
TGCAGTGCTAGTGGCGGGGGGCTAGATACGCAGTATTTT
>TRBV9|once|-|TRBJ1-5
CASSPGGEAYSNQPQHF
TGTGCCAGCAGCCCAGGCGGGGAAGCATATAGCAATCAGCCCCAGCATTTT
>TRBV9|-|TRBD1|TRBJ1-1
CASSVDPGGETEAFF
TGTGCCAGCAGCGTAGATCCAGGGGGCGAGACTGAAGCTTTCTTT
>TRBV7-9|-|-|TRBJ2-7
CASTQSGSSYEQYF
TGTGCCAGCACCCAATCGGGCAGCTCCTACGAGCAGTACTTC
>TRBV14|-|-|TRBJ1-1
CASSQEEGWAFF
TGTGCCAGCAGCCAAGAGGAGGGTTGGGCTTTCTTT
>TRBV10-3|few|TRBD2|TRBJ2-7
CAISTGGSSYNEQYF
TGTGCCATCAGTACCGGGGGGAGCTCCTACAATGAGCAGTACTTC
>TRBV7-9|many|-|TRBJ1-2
CASARENYGYTF
TGTGCCAGCGCCCGGGAGAACTATGGCTACACCTTC
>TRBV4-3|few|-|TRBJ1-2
CASSQDLGELANYGYTF
TGCGCCAGCAGCCAAGATTTGGGCGAACTCGCTAACTATGGCTACACCTTC
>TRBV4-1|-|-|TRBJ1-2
CASSQNTQASQGGYTF
TGCGCCAGCAGCCAGAATACACAGGCATCTCAAGGTGGCTACACCTTC
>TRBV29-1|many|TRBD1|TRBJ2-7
CSVVDRLLYEQYF
TGCAGCGTGGTGGACAGGCTACTCTACGAGCAGTACTTC
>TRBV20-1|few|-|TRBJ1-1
CSAPLGRRAEAFF
TGCAGTGCCCCCTTGGGGAGGCGGGCTGAAGCTTTCTTT
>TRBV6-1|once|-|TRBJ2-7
CASSAEDGLSYEQYF
TGTGCCAGCAGTGCCGAGGACGGTTTGTCCTACGAGCAGTACTTC
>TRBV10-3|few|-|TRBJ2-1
CAISRQDRSSYNEQFF
TGTGCCATCAGCCGCCAGGACAGAAGCTCCTACAATGAGCAGTTCTTC
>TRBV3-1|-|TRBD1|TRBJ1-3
CASSLGQGASYTIYF
TGTGCCAGCAGCCTCGGACAGGGGGCGAGTTATACCATATATTTT
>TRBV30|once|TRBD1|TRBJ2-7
CAWSGTGVQYEQYF
TGTGCCTGGAGTGGAACAGGGGTTCAATACGAGCAGTACTTC
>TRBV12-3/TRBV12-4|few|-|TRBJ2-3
CASSFSEGDTQYF
TGTGCCAGCAGCTTTAGCGAGGGGGATACGCAGTATTTT
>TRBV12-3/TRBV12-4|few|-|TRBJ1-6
CASRAHSASRDSPLHF
TGTGCCAGCAGGGCACACAGTGCGTCTAGGGATTCACCCCTCCACTTT
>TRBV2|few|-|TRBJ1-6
CASSEEVNSPLHF
TGTGCCAGCAGTGAAGAGGTCAATTCACCCCTCCACTTT
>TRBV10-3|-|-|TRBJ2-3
CAITLRGPTDTQYF
TGTGCCATCACCCTGAGGGGTCCCACAGATACGCAGTATTTT
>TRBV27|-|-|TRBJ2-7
CASRGNGQPSYEQYF
TGTGCCAGCAGAGGAAACGGACAGCCTTCCTACGAGCAGTACTTC